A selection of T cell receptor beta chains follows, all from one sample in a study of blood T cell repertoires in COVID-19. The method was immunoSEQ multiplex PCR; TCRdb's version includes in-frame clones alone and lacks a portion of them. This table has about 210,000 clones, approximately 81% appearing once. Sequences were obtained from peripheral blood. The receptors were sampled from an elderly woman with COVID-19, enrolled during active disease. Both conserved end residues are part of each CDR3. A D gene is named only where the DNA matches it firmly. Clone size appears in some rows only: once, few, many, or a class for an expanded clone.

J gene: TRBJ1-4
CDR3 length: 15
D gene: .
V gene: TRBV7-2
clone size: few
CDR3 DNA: TGTGCCAGCAGCCCGACCGGGCTTCGGGAGGAAAAACTGTTTTTT
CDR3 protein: CASSPTGLREEKLFF

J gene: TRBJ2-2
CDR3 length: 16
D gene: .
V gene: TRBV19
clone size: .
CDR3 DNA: TGTGCCAGTTCCCCAACGGACAGAGCGAACACCGGGGAGCTGTTTTTT
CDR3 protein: CASSPTDRANTGELFF

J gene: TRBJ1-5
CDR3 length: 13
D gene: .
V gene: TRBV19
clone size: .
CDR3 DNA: TGTGCCAGTTCCGATGAGGCTGGGCAGCCCCAGCATTTT
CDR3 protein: CASSDEAGQPQHF

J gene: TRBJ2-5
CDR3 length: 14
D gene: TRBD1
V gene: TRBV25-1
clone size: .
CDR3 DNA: TGTGCCAGCAGTAGGACAGGGCCCGGGGAGACCCAGTACTTC
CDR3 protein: CASSRTGPGETQYF

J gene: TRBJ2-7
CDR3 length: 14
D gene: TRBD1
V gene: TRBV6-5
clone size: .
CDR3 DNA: TGTGCCAGCAGTACGGGGACAGAGTACGAGGCGCAGTACTTC
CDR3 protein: CASSTGTEYEAQYF

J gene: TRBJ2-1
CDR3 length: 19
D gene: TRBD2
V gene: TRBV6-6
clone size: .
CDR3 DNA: TGTGCCAGCAGTCCTTCCCCCGGGACTAAATTACGGGACTACAATGAGCAGTTCTTC
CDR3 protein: CASSPSPGTKLRDYNEQFF

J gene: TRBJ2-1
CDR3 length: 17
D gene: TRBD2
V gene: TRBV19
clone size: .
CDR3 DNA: TGTGCCAGTAGTATAACGGTAGCGGGGGGTTTCAACAATGAGCAGTTCTTC
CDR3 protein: CASSITVAGGFNNEQFF

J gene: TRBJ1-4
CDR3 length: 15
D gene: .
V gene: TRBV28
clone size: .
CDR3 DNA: TGTGCCAGCCTCCCCTCCCCCGGAACTAATGAAAAACTGTTTTTT
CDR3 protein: CASLPSPGTNEKLFF

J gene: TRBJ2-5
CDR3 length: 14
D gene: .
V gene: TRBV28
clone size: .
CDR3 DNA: TGTGCCAGCAGTTTGACGGACAGAAAAGAGACCCAGTACTTC
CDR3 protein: CASSLTDRKETQYF

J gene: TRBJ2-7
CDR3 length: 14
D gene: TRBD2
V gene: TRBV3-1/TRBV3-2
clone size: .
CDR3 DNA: TGTGCCAGCAGCCCTAGCGGGAGACCCTACGAGCAGTACTTC
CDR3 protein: CASSPSGRPYEQYF

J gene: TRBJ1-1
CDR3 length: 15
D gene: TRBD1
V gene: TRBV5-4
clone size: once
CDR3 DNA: TGTGCCAGCAGCTCCGCAGGGGGCGGTAACACTGAAGCTTTCTTT
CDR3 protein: CASSSAGGGNTEAFF

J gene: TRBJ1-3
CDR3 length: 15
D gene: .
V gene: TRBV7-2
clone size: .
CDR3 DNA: TGTGCCAGCAGCCCTCAGAGGGTCGATGGAAACACCATATATTTT
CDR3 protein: CASSPQRVDGNTIYF

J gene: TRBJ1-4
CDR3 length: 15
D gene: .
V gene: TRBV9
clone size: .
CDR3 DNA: TGTGCCAGCAGCGGCCTGGGGGGAACTAATGAAAAACTGTTTTTT
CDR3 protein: CASSGLGGTNEKLFF

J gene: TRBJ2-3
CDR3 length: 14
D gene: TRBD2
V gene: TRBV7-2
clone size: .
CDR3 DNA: TGTGCCAGTCTAGCGGGGGGGCCTCCAGATACGCAGTATTTT
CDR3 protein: CASLAGGPPDTQYF

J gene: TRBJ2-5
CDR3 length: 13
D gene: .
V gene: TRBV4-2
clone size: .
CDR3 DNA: TGTGCCAGCAGACAGCAGGGCCAAGAGACCCAGTACTTC
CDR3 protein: CASRQQGQETQYF

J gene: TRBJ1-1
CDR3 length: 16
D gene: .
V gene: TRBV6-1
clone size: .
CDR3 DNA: TGTGCCAGCAGTGATGACGCAGTAGCTGGGAACACTGAAGCTTTCTTT
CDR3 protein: CASSDDAVAGNTEAFF

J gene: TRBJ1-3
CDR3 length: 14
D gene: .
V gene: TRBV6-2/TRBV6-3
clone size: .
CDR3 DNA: TGTGCCAGCAGTAACAGGTGGCCTGGAAACACCATATATTTT
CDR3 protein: CASSNRWPGNTIYF

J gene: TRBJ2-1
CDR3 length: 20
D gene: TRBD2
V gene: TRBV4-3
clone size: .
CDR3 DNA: TGCGCCAGCAGCCAAGATTTGTTCGTTGGACTAGCGGGGGGGTACAATGAGCAGTTCTTC
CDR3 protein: CASSQDLFVGLAGGYNEQFF